The 2 T cell receptor beta chains listed next were all sequenced from one sample in a study of blood T cell repertoires in COVID-19. Only in-frame clones appear in the TCRdb table, and some are missing; sequencing was by immunoSEQ multiplex PCR. The repertoire holds about 170,000 clones, 83% seen once, with approximately 2% in the top ten. Sequencing was performed on peripheral blood. Every receptor here comes from a woman over 75 with acute or convalescent COVID-19.

This chain links TRBV19 with TRBJ1-1; no clear D. Between the trimmed V and J ends, which lost 3 bases and 7 bases, there was a span of 18 bases. CDR1 LNHDA and CDR2 SQIVND come from the germline V gene (reference sequence). The CDR3 is 15 residues long. Here the CDR3 reads CASSIWSAVWSEAFF. In DNA, the CDR3 is TGTGCCAGTAGTATCTGGTCGGCCGTGTGGAGTGAAGCTTTCTTT.

This clone was recorded at least ten times. The V call is TRBV7-8, the J call TRBJ2-7; D remains ambiguous. This CDR3 comprises 13 residues. Per the germline V gene, CDR1 is SGHVS and CDR2 is FQNEAQ. V was trimmed by 0 bases and J by 6 bases, leaving 9 bases between them. CDR3 residues: CASSLAFRVEQYF. The CDR3 DNA is TGTGCCAGCAGCTTAGCGTTCCGGGTCGAGCAGTACTTC.